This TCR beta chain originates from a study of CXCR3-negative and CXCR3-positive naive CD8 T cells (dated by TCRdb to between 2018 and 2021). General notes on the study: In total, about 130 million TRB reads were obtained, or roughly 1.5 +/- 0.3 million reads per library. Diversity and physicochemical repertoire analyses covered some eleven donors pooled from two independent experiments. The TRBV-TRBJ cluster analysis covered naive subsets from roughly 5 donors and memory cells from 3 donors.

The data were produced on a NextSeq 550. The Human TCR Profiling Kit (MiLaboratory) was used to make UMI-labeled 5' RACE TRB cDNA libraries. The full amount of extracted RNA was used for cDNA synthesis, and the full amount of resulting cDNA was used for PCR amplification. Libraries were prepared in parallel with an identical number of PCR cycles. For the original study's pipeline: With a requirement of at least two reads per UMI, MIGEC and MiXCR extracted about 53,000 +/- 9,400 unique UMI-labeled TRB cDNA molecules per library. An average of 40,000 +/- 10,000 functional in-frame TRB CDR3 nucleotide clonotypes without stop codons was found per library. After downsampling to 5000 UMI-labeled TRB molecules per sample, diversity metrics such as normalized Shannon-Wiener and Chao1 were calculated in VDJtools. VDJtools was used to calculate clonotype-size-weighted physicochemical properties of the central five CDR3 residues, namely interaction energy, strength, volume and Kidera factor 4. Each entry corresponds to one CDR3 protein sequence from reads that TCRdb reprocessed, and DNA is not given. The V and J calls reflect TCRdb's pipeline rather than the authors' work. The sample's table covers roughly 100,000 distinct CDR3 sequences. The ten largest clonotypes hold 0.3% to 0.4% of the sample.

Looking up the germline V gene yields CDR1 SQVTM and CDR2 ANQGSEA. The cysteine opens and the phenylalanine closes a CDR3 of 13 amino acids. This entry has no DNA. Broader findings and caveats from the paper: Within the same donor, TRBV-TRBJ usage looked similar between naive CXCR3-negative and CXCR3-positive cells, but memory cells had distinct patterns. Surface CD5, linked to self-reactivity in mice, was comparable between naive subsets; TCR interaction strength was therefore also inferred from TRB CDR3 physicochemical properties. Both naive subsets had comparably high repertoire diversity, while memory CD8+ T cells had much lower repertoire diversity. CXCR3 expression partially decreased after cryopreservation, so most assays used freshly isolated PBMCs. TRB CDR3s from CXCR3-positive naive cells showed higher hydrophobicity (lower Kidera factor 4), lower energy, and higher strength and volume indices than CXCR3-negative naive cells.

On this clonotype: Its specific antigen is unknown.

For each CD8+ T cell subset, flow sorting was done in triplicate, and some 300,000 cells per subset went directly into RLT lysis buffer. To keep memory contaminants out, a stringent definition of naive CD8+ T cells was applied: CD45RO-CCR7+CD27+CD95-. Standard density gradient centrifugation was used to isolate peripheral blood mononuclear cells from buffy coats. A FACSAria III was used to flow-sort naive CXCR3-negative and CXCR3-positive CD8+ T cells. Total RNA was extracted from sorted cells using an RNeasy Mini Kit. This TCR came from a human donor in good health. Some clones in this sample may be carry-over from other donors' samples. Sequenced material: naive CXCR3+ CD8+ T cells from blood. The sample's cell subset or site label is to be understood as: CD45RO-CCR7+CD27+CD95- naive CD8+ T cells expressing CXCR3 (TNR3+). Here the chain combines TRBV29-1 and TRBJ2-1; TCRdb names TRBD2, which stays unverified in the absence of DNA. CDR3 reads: CSVESGTYNEQFF.